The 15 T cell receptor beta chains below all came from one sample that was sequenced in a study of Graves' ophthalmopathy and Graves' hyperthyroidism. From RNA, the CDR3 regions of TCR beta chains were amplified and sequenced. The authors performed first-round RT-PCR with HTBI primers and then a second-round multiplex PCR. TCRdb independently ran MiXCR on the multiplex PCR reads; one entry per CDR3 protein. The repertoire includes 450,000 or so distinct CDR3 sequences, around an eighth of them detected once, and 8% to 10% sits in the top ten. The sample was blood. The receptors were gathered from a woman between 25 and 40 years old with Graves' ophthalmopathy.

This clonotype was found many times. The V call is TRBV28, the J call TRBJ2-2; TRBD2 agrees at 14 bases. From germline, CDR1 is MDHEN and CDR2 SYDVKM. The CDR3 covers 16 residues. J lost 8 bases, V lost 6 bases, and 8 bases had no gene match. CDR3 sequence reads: CASRHWTSGRSGELFF. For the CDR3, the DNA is TGTGCCAGCAGGCATTGGACTAGCGGGAGGTCGGGGGAGCTGTTTTTT.

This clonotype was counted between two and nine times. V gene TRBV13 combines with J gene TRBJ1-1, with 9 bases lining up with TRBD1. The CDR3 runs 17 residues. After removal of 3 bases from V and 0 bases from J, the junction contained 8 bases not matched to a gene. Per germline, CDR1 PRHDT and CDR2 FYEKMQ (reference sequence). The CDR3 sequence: CASSFRQGVQLNTEAFF. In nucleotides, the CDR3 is TGTGCCAGCAGCTTTAGACAGGGGGTTCAACTGAACACTGAAGCTTTCTTT.

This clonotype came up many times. The CDR3 coding sequence is TGTGCCAGCAGTTACGCGTACGGCGAGCAGTACTTC. Protein sequence: CASSYAYGEQYF. The chain has TRBV6-2 or TRBV6-3 and TRBJ2-7; no clear D gene. Trimming left V 2 bases short and J 6 bases short, with 8 bases between. The CDR3 totals 12 residues. CDR1 MNHEY and CDR2 SVGEGT come from the germline V gene.

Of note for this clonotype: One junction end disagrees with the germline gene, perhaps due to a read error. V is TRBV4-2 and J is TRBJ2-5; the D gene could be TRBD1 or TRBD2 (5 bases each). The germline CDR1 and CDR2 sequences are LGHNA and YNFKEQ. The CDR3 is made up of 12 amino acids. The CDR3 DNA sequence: TGTGCCAGCAGCCAAGAGGGGGAGATCCAGTACTTC. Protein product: CASSQEGEIQYF.

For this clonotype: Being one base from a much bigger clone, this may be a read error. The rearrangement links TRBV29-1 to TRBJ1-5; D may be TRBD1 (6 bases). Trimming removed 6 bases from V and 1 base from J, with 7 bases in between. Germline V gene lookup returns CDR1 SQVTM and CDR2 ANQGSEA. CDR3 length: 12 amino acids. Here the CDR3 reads CSVGTSNQPQHF. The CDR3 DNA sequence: TGCAGCGTGGGGACAAGCAATCAGCCCCAGCATTTT.

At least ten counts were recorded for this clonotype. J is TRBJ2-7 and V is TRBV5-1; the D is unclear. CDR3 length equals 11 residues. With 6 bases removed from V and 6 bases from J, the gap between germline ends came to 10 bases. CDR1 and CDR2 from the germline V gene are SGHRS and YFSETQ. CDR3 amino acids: CASNFGVEQYF. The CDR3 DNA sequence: TGCGCCAGCAACTTTGGAGTCGAGCAGTACTTC.

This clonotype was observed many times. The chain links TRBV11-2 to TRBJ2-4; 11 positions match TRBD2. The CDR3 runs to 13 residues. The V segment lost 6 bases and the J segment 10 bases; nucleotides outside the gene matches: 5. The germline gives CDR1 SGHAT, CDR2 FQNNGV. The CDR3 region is CASSSGLAGIQYF. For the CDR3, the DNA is TGTGCCAGCAGTTCCGGACTAGCGGGTATTCAGTACTTC.

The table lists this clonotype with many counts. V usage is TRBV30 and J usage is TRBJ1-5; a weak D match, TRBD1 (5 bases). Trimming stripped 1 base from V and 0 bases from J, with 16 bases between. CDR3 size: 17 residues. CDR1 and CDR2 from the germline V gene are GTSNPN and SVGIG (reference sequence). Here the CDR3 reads CAWSGTQRIHSNQPQHF. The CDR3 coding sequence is TGTGCCTGGAGTGGGACACAGAGAATCCATAGCAATCAGCCCCAGCATTTT.

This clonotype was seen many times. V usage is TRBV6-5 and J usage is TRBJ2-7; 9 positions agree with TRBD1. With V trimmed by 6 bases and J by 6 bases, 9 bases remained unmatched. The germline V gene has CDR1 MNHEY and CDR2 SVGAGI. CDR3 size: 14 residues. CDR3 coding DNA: TGTGCCAGCAGACCCAGGACAGGGGCTGGCGAGCAGTACTTC. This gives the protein CASRPRTGAGEQYF.

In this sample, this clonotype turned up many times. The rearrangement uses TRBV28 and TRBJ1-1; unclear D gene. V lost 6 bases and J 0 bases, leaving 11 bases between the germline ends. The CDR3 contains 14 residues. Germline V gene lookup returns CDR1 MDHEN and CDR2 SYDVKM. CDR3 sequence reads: CASSLSLMNTEAFF. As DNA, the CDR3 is TGTGCCAGCAGCCTGTCCCTTATGAACACTGAAGCTTTCTTT.

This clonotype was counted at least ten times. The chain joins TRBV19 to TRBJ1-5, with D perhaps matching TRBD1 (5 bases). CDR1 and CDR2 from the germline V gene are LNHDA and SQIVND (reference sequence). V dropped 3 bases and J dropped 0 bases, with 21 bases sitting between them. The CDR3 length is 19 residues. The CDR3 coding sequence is TGTGCCAGTAGTATGTTTTTCCGCTCAGGGCCCTATAGCAATCAGCCCCAGCATTTT. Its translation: CASSMFFRSGPYSNQPQHF. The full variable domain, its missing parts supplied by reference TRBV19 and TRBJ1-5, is DGGITQSPKYLFRKEGQNVTLSCEQNLNHDAMYWYRQDPGQGLRLIYYSQIVNDFQKGDIAEGYSVSREKKESFPLTVTSAQKNPTAFYLCASSMFFRSGPYSNQPQHFGDGTRLSIL.

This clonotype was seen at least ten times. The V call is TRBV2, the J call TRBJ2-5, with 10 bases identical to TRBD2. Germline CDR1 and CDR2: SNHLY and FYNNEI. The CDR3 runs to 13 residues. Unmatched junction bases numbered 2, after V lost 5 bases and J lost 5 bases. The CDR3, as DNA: TGTGCCAGCAGTAGGGGACTAGCGGAGACCCAGTACTTC. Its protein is CASSRGLAETQYF.

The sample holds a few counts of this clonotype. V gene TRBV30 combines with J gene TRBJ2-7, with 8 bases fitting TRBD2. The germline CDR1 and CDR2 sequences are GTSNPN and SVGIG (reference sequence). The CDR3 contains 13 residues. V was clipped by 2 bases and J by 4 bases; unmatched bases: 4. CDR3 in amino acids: CAWSSGTRYEQYF. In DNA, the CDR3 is TGTGCCTGGAGTTCCGGGACTAGGTACGAGCAGTACTTC.

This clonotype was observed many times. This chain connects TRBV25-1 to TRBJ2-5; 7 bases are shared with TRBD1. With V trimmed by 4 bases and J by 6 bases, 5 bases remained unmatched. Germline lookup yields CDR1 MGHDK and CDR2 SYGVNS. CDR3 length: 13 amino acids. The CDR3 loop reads CASSGQGLKTQYF. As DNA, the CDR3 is TGTGCCAGCAGTGGACAGGGCTTGAAGACCCAGTACTTC. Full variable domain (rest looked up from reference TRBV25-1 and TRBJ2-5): EADIYQTPRYLVIGTGKKITLECSQTMGHDKMYWYQQDPGMELHLIHYSYGVNSTEKGDLSSESTVSRIRTEHFPLTLESARPSHTSQYLCASSGQGLKTQYFGPGTRLLVL.

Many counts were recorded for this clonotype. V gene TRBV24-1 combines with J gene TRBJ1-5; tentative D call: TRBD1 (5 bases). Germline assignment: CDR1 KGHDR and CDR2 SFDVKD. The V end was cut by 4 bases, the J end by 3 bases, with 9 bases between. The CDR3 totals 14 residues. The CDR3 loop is CATSERQNNQPQHF. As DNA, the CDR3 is TGTGCCACCAGTGAACGACAGAACAATCAGCCCCAGCATTTT.